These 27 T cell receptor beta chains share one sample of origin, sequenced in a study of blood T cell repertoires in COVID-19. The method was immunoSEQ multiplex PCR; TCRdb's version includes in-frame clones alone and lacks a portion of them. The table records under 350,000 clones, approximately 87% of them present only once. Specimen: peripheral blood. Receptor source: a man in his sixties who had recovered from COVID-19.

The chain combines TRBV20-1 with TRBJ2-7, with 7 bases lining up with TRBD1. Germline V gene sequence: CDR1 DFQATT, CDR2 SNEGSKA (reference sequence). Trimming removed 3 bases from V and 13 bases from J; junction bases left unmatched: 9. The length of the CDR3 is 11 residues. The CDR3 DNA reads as TGCAGTGCTAGGGGAGACAGGGTTAGTTACTTC. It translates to CSARGDRVSYF.

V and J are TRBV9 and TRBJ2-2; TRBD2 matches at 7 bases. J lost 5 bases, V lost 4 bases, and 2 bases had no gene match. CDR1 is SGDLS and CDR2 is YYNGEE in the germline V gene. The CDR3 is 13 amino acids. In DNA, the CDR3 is TGTGCCAGCAGCTTTAGCGGGACCGGGGAGCTGTTTTTT. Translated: CASSFSGTGELFF.

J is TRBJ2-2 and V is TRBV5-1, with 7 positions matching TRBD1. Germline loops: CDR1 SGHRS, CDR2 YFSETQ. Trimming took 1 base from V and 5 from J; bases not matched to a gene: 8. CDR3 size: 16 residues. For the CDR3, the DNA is TGCGCCAGCAGCTTGATCGAGACAGGGCTTACCGGGGAGCTGTTTTTT. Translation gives CASSLIETGLTGELFF.

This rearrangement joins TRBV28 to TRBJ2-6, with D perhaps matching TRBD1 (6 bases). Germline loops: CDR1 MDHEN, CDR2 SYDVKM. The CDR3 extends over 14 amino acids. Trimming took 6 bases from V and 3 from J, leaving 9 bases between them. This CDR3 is CASSTGNGANVLTF. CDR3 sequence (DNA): TGTGCCAGCAGCACAGGGAATGGGGCCAACGTCCTGACTTTC.

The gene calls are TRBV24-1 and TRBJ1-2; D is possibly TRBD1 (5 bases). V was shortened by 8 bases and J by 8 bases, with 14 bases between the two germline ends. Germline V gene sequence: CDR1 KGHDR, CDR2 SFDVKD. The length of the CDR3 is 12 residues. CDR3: CATTAGKKGYTF. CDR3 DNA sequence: TGTGCCACCACAGCAGGGAAGAAGGGCTACACCTTC.

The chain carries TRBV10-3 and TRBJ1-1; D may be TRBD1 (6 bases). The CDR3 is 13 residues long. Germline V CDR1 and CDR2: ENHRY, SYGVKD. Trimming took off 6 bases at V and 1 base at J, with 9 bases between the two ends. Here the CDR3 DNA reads TGTGCCATCAGCCCACAGGGGAACACTGAAGCTTTCTTT. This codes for CAISPQGNTEAFF.

CDR3 sequence: CASRPTTVGGQFF. CDR3 nucleotide sequence: TGTGCCAGCAGGCCGACCACGGTGGGGGGGCAGTTCTTC. This chain connects TRBV27 to TRBJ2-1, with D perhaps matching TRBD2 (6 bases). The V end was cut by 6 bases, the J end by 12 bases, with 18 bases between. The CDR3 consists of 13 residues. Germline values: CDR1 MNHEY, CDR2 SMNVEV (reference sequence).

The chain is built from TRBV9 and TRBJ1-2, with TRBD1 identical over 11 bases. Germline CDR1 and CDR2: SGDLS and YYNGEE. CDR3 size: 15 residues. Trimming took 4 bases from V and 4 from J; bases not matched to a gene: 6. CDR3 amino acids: CASSPGQGALYGYTF. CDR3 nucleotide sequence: TGTGCCAGCAGCCCCGGACAGGGGGCCCTCTATGGCTACACCTTC.

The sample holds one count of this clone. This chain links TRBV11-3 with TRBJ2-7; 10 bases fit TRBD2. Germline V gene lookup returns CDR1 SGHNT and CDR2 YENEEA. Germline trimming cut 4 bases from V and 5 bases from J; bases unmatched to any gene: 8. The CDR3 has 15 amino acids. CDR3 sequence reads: CASSYGLAGDDEQYF. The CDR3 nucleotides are TGTGCCAGCAGCTATGGTCTAGCGGGGGACGACGAGCAGTACTTC.

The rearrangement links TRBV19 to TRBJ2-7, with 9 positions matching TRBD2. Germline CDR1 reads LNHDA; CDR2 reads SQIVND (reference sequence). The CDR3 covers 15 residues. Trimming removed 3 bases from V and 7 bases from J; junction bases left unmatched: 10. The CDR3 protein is CASSMRAGGPREQYF. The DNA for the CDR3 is TGTGCCAGTAGTATGAGGGCGGGAGGGCCGCGTGAGCAGTACTTC. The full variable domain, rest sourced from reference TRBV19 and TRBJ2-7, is DGGITQSPKYLFRKEGQNVTLSCEQNLNHDAMYWYRQDPGQGLRLIYYSQIVNDFQKGDIAEGYSVSREKKESFPLTVTSAQKNPTAFYLCASSMRAGGPREQYFGPGTRLTVT.

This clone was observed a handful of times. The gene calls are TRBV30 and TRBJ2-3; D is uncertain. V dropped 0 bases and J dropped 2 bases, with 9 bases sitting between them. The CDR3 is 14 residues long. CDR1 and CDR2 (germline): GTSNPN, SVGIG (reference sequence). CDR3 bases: TGTGCCTGGAGTGTTGTTATTTCCACAGATACGCAGTATTTT. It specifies CAWSVVISTDTQYF.

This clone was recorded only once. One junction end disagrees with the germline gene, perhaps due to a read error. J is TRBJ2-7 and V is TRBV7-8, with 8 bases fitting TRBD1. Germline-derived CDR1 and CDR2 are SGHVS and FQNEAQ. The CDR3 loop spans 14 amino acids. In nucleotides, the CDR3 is TGTGCCAGCACCAACAGGGGGGTTTCCTCCGAGCAGTACTTC. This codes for CASTNRGVSSEQYF.

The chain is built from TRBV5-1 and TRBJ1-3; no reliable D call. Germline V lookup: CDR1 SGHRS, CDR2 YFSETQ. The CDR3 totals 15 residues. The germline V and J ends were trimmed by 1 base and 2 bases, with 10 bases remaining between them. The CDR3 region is CASSLSAGAGNTIYF. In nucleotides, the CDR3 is TGCGCCAGCAGCTTGTCTGCAGGCGCTGGAAACACCATATATTTT.

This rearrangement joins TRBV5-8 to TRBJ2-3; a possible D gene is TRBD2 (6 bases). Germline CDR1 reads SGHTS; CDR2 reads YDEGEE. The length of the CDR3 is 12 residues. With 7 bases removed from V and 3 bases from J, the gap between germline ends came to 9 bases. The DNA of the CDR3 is TGTGCCAGCGCCGCGGGGACAGATACGCAGTATTTT. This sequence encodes CASAAGTDTQYF.

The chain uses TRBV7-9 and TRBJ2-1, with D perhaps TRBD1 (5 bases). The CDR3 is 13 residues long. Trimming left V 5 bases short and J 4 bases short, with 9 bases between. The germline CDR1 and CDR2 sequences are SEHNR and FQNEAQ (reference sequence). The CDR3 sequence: CASSPTGYNEQFF. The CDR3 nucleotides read TGTGCCAGCAGCCCAACAGGTTACAATGAGCAGTTCTTC.

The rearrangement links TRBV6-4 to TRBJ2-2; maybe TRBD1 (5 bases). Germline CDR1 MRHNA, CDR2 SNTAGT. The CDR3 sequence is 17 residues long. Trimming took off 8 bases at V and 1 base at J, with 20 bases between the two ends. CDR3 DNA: TGTGCCAGCCATGAAATACCCAGGGTTAGGAACACCGGGGAGCTGTTTTTT. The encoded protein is CASHEIPRVRNTGELFF.

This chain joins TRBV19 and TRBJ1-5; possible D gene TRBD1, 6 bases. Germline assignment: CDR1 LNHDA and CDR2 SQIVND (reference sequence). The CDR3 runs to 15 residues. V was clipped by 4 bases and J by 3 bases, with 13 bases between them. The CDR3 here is CASSTFQGNNQPQHF. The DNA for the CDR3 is TGTGCCAGTAGTACGTTCCAGGGGAACAATCAGCCCCAGCATTTT.

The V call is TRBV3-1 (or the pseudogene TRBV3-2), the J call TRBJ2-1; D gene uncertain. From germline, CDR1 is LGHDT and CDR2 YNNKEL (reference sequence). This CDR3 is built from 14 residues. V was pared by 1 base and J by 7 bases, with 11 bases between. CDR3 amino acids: CASSQAGQTNEQFF. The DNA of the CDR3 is TGTGCCAGCAGCCAAGCTGGCCAGACTAATGAGCAGTTCTTC.

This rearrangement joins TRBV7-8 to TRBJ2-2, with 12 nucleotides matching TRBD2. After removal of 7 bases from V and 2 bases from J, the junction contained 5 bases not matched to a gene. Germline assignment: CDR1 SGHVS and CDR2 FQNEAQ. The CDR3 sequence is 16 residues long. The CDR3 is CASTRTSGANTGELFF. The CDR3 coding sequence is TGTGCCAGCACTCGGACTAGCGGGGCTAACACCGGGGAGCTGTTTTTT.

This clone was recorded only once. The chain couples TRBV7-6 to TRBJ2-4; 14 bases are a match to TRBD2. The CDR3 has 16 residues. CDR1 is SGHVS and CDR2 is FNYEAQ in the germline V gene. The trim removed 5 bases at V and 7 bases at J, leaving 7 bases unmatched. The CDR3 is CASSAGLAGADNIQYF. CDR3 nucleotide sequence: TGTGCCAGCAGCGCGGGACTAGCGGGAGCGGATAACATTCAGTACTTC.

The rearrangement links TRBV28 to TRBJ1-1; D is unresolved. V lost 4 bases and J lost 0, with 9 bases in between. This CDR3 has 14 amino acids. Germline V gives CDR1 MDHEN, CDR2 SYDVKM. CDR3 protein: CASSSHRMNTEAFF. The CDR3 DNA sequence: TGTGCCAGCAGTTCACACCGCATGAACACTGAAGCTTTCTTT.

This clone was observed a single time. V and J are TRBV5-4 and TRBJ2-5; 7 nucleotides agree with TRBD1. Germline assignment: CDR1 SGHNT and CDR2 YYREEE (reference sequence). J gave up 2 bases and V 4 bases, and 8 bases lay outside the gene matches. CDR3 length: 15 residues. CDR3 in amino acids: CASSRKDRPQETQYF. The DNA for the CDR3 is TGTGCCAGCAGCCGTAAGGACAGGCCACAAGAGACCCAGTACTTC.

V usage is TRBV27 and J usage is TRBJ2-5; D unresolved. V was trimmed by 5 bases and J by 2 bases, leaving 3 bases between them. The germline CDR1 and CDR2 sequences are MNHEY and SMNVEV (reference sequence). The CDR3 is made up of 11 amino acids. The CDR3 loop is CASSPQETQYF. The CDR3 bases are TGTGCCAGCAGTCCGCAAGAGACCCAGTACTTC.

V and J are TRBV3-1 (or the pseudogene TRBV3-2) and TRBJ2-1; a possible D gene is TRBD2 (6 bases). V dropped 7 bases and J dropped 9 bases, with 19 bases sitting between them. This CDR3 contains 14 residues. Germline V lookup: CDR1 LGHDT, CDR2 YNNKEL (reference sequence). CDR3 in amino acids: CASTPLRGSTEQFF. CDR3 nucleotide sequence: TGTGCCAGCACCCCTCTTCGGGGGTCGACTGAGCAGTTCTTC.

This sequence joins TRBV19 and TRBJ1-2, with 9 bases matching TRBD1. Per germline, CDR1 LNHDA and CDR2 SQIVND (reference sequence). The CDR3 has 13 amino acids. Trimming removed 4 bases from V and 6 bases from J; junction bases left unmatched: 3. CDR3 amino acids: CASSRDRENGYTF. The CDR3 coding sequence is TGTGCCAGTAGTAGGGACAGGGAAAATGGCTACACCTTC.

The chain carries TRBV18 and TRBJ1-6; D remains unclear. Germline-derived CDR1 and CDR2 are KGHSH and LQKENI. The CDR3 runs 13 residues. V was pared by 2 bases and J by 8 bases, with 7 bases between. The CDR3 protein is CASSPAGDSPLHF. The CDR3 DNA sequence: TGTGCCAGCTCACCAGCCGGGGATTCACCCCTCCACTTT. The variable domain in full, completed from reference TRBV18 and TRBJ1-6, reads NAGVMQNPRHLVRRRGQEARLRCSPMKGHSHVYWYRQLPEEGLKFMVYLQKENIIDESGMPKERFSAEFPKEGPSILRIQQVVRGDSAAYFCASSPAGDSPLHFGNGTRLTVT.

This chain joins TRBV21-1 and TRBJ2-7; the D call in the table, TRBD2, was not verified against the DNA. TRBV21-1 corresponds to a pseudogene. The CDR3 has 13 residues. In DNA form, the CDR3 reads TGTGCCAGCAGCAGCCGAGATCCCTACGAGCAGTACTTC. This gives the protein CASSSRDPYEQYF.